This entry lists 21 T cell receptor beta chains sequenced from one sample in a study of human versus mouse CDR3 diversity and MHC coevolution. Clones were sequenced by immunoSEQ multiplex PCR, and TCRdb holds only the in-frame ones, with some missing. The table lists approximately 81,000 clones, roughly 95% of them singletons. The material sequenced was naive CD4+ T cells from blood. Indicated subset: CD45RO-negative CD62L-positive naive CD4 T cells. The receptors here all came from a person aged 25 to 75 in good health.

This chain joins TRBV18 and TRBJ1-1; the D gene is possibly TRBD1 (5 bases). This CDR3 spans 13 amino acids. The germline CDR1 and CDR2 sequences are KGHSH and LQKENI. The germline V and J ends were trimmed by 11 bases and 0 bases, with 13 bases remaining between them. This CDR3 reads CAGRRQMNTEAFF. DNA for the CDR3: TGTGCCGGCCGACGACAGATGAACACTGAAGCTTTCTTT.

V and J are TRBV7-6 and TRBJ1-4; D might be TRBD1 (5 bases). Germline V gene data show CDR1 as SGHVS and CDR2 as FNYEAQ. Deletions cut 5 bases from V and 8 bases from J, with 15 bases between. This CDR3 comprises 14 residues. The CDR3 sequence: CASSPVRGPEKLFF. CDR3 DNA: TGTGCCAGCAGCCCCGTAAGGGGCCCCGAAAAACTGTTTTTT.

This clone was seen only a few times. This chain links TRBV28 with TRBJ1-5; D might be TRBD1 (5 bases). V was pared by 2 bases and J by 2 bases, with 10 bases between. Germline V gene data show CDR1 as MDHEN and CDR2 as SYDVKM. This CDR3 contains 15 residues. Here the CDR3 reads CASSLGREGNQPQHF. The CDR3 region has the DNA TGTGCCAGCAGTTTAGGCAGGGAGGGCAATCAGCCCCAGCATTTT. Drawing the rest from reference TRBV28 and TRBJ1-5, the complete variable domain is DVKVTQSSRYLVKRTGEKVFLECVQDMDHENMFWYRQDPGLGLRLIYFSYDVKMKEKGDIPEGYSVSREKKERFSLILESASTNQTSMYLCASSLGREGNQPQHFGDGTRLSIL.

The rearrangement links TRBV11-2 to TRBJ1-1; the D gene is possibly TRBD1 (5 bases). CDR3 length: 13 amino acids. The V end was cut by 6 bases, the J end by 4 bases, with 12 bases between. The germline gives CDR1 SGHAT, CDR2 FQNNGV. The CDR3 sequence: CASSYPGGTEAFF. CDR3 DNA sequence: TGTGCCAGCAGTTACCCCGGGGGCACTGAAGCTTTCTTT.

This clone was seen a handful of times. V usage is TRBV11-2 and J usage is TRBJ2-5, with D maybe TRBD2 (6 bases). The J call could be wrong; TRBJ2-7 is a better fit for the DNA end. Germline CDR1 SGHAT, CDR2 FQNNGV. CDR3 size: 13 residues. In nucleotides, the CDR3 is TGTGCCAGCAGCCGTGGGGAGGCCTACGAGCAGTACTTC. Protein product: CASSRGEAYEQYF.

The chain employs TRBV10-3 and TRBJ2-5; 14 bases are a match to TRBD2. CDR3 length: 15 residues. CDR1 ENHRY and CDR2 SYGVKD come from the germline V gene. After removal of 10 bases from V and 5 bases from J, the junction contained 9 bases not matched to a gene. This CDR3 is CATSGTSGRPETQYF. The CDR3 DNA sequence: TGTGCCACGAGCGGGACTAGCGGGAGACCTGAGACCCAGTACTTC.

CDR3 region: CASRASGGEQFF. In DNA form, the CDR3 reads TGTGCCAGTAGGGCCTCGGGAGGTGAGCAGTTCTTC. The rearrangement uses TRBV19 and TRBJ2-1; 7 positions match TRBD2. The J segment lost 9 bases and the V segment lost 6 bases, leaving 5 bases of the junction unmatched. The CDR3 is 12 residues long. The germline V gene encodes CDR1 LNHDA and CDR2 SQIVND (reference sequence).

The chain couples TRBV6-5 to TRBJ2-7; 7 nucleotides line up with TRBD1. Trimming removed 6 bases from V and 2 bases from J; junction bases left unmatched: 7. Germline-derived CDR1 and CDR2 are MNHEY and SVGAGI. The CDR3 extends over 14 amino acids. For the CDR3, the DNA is TGTGCCAGCAGGTCTACAGGGGACCCCTACGAGCAGTACTTC. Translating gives CASRSTGDPYEQYF.

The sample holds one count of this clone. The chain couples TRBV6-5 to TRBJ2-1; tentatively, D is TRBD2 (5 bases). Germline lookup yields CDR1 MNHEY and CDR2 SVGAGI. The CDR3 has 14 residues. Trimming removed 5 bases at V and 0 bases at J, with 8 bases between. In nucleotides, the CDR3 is TGTGCCAGCAGTGTGACTACCTCCTACAATGAGCAGTTCTTC. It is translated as CASSVTTSYNEQFF.

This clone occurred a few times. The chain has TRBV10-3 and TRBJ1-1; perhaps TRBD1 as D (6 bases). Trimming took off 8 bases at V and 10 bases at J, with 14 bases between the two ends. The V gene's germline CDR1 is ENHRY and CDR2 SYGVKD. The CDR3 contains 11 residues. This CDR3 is CAIGGGGAAFF. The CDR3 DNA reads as TGTGCCATCGGGGGCGGGGGTGCAGCTTTCTTT.

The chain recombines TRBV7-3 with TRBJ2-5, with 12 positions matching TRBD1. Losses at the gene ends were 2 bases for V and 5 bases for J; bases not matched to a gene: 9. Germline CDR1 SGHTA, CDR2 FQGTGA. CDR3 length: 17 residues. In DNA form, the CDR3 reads TGTGCCAGCAGCTTATCCGGGACAGGGGGCTTGGGGGAGACCCAGTACTTC. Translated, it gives CASSLSGTGGLGETQYF.

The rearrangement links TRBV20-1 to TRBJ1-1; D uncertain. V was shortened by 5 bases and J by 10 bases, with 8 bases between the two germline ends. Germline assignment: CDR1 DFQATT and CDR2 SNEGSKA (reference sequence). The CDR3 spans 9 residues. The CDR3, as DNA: TGCAGTGCTCCCGGGAGAGCTTTCTTT. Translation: CSAPGRAFF.

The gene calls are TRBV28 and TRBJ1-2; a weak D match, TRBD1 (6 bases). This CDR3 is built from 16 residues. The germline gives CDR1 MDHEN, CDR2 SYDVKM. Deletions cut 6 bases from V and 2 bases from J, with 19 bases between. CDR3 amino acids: CASSTSVGARNYGYTF. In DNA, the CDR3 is TGTGCCAGCAGCACATCAGTGGGGGCAAGGAACTATGGCTACACCTTC.

CDR3 sequence: CASSQATQGFSYNEQFF. In nucleotides, the CDR3 is TGTGCCAGCAGCCAAGCGACACAGGGATTCTCCTACAATGAGCAGTTCTTC. This chain uses TRBV7-2 with TRBJ2-1; weak D call: TRBD1 (6 bases). The CDR3 consists of 17 residues. Germline assignment: CDR1 SGHTA and CDR2 FQGNSA. The V end lost 5 bases, the J end lost 0 bases, and 17 bases lay between the germline ends.

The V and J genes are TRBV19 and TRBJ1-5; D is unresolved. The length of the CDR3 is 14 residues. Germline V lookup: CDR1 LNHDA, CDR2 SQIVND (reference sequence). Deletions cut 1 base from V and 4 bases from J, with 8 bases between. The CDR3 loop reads CASSIANQNQPQHF. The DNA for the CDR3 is TGTGCCAGTAGTATAGCTAACCAAAATCAGCCCCAGCATTTT.

The CDR3 sequence: CASSLRTASYEQYF. The CDR3 region has the DNA TGTGCCAGCAGCTTACGGACAGCTTCCTACGAGCAGTACTTC. The chain recombines TRBV7-9 with TRBJ2-7, with a weak D call TRBD1 (6 bases). The CDR3 has 14 residues. Per germline, CDR1 SEHNR and CDR2 FQNEAQ (reference sequence). Trimming shortened V by 2 bases and J by 1 base, and 9 bases separated the two germline ends.

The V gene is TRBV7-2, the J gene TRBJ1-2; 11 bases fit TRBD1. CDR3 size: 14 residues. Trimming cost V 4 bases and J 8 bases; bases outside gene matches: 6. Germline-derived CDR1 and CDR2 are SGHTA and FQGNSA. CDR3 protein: CASSSGQGEKGYTF. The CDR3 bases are TGTGCCAGCAGCTCGGGACAGGGGGAAAAGGGCTACACCTTC.

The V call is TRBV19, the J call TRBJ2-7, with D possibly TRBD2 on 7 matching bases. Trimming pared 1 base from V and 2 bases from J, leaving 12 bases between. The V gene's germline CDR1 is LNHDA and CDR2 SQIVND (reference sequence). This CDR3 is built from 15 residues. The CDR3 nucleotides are TGTGCCAGTAGTATAGTCGGGGGGCCAACCTACGAGCAGTACTTC. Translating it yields CASSIVGGPTYEQYF.

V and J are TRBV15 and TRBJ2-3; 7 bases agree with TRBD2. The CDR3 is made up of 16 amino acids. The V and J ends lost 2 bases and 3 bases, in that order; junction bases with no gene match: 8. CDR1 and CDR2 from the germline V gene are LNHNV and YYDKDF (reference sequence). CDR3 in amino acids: CATSRNTPGLTDTQYF. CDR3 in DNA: TGTGCCACCAGCAGAAACACACCGGGACTAACAGATACGCAGTATTTT.

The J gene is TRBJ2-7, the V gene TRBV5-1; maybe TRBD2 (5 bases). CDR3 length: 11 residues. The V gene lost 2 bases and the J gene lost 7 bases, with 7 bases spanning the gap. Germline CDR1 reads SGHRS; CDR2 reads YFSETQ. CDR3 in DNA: TGCGCCAGCAGCTTCTCGGGGGAGCAGTACTTC. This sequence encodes CASSFSGEQYF.

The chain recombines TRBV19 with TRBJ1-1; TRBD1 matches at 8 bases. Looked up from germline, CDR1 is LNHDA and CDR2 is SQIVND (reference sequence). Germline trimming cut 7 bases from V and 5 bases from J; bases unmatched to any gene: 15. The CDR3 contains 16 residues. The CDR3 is CASKVFSGGRLTEAFF. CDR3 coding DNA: TGTGCCAGTAAAGTTTTTTCAGGGGGCCGATTAACTGAAGCTTTCTTT.